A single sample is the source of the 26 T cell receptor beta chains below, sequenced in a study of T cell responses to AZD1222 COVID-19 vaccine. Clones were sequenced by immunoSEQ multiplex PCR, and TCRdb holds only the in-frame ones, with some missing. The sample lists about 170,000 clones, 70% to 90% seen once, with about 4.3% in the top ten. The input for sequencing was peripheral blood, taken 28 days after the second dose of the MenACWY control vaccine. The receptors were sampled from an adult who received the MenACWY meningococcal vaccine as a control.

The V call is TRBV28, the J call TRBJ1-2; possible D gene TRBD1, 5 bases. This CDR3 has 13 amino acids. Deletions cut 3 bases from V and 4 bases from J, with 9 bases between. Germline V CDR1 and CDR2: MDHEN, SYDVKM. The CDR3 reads CASSFGASYGYTF. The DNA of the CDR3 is TGTGCCAGCAGTTTCGGGGCATCCTATGGCTACACCTTC.

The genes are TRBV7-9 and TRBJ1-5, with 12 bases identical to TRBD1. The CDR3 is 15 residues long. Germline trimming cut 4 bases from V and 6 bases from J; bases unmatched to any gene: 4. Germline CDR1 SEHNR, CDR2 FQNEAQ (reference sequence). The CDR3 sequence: CASSSGQGARQPQHF. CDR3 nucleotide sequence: TGTGCCAGCAGCTCGGGACAGGGGGCGCGTCAGCCCCAGCATTTT.

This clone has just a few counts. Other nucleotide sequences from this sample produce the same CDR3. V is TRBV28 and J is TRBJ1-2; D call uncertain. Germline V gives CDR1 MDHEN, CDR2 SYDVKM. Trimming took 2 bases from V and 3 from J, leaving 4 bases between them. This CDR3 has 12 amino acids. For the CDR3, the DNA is TGTGCCAGCAGTTTAGGGGACTATGGCTACACCTTC. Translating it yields CASSLGDYGYTF.

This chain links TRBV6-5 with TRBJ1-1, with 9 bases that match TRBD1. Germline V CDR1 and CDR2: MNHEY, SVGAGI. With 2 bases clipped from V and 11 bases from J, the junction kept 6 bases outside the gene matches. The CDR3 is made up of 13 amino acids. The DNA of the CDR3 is TGTGCCAGCAGTTACGTACAGGGGGCATGGGCTTTCTTT. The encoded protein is CASSYVQGAWAFF.

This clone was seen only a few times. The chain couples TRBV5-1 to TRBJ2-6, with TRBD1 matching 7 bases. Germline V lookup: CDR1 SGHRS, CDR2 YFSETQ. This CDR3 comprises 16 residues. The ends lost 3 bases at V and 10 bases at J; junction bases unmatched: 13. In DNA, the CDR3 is TGCGCCAGCAGCTATGAACAGGGGTTGGTTTATAACGTCCTGACTTTC. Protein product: CASSYEQGLVYNVLTF. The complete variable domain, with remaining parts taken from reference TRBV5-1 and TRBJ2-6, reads KAGVTQTPRYLIKTRGQQVTLSCSPISGHRSVSWYQQTPGQGLQFLFEYFSETQRNKGNFPGRFSGRQFSNSRSEMNVSTLELGDSALYLCASSYEQGLVYNVLTFGAGSRLTVL.

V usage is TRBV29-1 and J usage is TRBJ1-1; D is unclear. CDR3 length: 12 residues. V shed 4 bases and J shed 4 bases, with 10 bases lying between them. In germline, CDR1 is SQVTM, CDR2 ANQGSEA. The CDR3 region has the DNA TGCAGCGTTGGGGAGGCGGGCACTGAAGCTTTCTTT. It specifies CSVGEAGTEAFF.

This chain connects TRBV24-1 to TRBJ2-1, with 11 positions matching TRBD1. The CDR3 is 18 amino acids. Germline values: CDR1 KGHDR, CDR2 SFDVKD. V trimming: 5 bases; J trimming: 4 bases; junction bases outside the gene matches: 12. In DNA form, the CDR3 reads TGTGCCACCAGTGCCCCGAACCCCGGGACAGGGGGATACAATGAGCAGTTCTTC. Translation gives CATSAPNPGTGGYNEQFF.

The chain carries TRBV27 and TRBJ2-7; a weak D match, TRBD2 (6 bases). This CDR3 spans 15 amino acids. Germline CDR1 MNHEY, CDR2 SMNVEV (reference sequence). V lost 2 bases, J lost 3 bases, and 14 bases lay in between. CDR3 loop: CASSLGLGGLYEQYF. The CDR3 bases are TGTGCCAGCAGTTTAGGTCTGGGGGGTCTCTACGAGCAGTACTTC.

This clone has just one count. In DNA form, the CDR3 reads TGCGCCAGCAGCCAGGGACAGAATCAAGCCTACGAGCAGTACTTC. Translation: CASSQGQNQAYEQYF. The chain carries TRBV4-3 and TRBJ2-7; TRBD1 aligns across 7 bases. Germline lookup yields CDR1 LGHNA and CDR2 YSLEER. Trimming at V came to 3 bases and at J to 2 bases, leaving 7 bases not matched to a gene. The CDR3 is 15 amino acids.

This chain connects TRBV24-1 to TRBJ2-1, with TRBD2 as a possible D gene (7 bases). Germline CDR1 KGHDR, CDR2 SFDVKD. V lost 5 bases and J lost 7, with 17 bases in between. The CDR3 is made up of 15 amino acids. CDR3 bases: TGTGCCACCAGTGCCCGGGGGCTAGCGGCTAATGAGCAGTTCTTC. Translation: CATSARGLAANEQFF.

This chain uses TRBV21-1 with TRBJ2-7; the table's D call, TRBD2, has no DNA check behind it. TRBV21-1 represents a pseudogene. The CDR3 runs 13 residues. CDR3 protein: CASRGGWLYEQYF. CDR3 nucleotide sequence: TGTGCCAGCCGGGGAGGGTGGTTGTACGAGCAGTACTTC.

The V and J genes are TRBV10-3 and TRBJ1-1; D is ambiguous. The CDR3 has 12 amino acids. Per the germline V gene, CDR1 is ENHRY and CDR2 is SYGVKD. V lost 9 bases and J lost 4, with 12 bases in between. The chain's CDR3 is CAIGNPSTEAFF. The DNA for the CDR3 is TGTGCCATAGGAAATCCGAGCACTGAAGCTTTCTTT.

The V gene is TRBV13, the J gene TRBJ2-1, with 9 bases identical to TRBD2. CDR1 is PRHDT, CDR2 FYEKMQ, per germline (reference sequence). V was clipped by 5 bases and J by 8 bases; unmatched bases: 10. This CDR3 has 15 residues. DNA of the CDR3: TGTGCCAGCAGCCTTAGCGGGAGCCCGGAGGATGAGCAGTTCTTC. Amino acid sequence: CASSLSGSPEDEQFF.

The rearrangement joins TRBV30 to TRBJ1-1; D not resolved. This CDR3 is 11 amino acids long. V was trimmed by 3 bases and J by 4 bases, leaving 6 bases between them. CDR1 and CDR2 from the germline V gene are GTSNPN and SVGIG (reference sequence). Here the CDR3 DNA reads TGTGCCTGGAGCTACCTCACTGAAGCTTTCTTT. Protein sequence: CAWSYLTEAFF.

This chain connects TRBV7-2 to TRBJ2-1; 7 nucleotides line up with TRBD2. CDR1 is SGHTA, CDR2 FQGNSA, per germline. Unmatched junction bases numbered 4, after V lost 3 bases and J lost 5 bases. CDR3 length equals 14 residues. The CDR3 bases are TGTGCCAGCAGCTTTGGCGGGAGCCACAATGAGCAGTTCTTC. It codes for CASSFGGSHNEQFF.

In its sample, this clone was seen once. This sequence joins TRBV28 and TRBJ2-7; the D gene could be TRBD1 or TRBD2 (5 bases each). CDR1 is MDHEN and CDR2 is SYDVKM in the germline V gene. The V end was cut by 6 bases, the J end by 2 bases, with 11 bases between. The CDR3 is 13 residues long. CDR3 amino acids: CASRGVLAYEQYF. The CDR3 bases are TGTGCCAGCAGGGGGGTACTGGCCTACGAGCAGTACTTC.

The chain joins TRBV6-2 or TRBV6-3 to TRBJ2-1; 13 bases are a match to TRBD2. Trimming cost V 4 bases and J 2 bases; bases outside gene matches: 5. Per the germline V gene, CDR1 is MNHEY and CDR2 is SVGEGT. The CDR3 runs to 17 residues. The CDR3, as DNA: TGTGCCAGCAGTTTGACTAGCGGGAGGAACCCCTACAATGAGCAGTTCTTC. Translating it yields CASSLTSGRNPYNEQFF.

The DNA for the CDR3 is TGCGCCAGCAGGGACTTTTTGGGGTGGACTGAAGCTTTCTTT. It specifies CASRDFLGWTEAFF. The rearrangement uses TRBV10-1 and TRBJ1-1, with D uncertain. Trimming cost V 6 bases and J 5 bases, with 16 bases left between them. The germline V gene encodes CDR1 WNHNN and CDR2 SYGVQD (reference sequence). The CDR3 length is 14 residues.

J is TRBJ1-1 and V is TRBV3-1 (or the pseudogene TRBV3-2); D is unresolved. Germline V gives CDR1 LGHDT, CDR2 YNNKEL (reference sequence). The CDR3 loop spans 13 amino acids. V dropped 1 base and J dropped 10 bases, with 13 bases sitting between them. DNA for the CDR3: TGTGCCAGCAGCCAAGGTGGAGGGTGGGTAGCTTTCTTT. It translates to CASSQGGGWVAFF.

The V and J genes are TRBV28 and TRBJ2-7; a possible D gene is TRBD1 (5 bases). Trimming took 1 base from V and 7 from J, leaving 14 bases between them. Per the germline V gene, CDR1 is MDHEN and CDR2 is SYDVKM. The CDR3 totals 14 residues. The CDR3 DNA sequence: TGTGCCAGCAGTTTATTCTTCGGAAAGGGGGAGCAGTACTTC. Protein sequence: CASSLFFGKGEQYF.

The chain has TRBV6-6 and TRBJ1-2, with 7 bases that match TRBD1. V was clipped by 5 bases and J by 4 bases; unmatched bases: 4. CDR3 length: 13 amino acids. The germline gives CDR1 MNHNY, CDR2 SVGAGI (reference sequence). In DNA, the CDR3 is TGTGCCAGCAGTACAGGGGTAGGCTATGGCTACACCTTC. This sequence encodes CASSTGVGYGYTF.

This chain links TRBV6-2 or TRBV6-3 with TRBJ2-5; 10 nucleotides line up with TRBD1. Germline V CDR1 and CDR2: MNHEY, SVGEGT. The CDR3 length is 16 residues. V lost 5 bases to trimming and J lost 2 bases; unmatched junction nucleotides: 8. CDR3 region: CASSKGGTGAQETQYF. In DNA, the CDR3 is TGTGCCAGCAGTAAGGGGGGGACAGGGGCTCAAGAGACCCAGTACTTC.

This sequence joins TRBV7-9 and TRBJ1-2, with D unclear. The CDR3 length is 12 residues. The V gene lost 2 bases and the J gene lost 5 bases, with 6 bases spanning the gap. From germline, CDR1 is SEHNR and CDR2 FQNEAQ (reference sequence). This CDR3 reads CASSLQLYGYTF. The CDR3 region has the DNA TGTGCCAGCAGCTTACAGTTGTATGGCTACACCTTC. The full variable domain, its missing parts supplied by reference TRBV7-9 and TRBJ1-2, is DTGVSQNPRHKITKRGQNVTFRCDPISEHNRLYWYRQTLGQGPEFLTYFQNEAQLEKSRLLSDRFSAERPKGSFSTLEIQRTEQGDSAMYLCASSLQLYGYTFGSGTRLTVV.

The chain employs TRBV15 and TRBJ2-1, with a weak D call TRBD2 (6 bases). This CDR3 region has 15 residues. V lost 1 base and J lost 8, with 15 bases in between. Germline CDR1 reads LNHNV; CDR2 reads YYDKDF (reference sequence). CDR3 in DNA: TGTGCCACCAGCAGAGTGGGGGGTCTAAGGGATGAGCAGTTCTTC. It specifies CATSRVGGLRDEQFF.

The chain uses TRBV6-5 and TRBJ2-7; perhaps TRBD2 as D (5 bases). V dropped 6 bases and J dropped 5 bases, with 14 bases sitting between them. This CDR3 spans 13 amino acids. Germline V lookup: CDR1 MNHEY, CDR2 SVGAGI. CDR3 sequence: CASRDSSYNEQYF. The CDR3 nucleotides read TGTGCCAGCAGGGACTCCAGTTACAACGAGCAGTACTTC.

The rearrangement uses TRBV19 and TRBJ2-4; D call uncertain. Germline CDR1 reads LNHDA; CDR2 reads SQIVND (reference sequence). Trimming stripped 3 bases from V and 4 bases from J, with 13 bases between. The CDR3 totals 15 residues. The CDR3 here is CASSIFPDGKNIQYF. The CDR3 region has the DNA TGTGCCAGTAGTATCTTTCCGGACGGGAAAAACATTCAGTACTTC.